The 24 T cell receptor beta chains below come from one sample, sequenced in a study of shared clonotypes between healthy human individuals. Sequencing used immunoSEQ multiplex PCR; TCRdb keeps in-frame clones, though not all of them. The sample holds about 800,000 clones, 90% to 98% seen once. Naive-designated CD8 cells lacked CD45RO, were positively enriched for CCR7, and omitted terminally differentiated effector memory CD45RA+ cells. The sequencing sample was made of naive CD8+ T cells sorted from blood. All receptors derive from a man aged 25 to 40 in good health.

CDR3 protein: CASSFRDATYEQYF. CDR3 DNA: TGTGCCAGCAGCTTCAGGGACGCCACCTACGAGCAGTACTTC. This rearrangement joins TRBV7-2 to TRBJ2-7, with D tentatively TRBD1 or TRBD2 (5 bases each). CDR1 SGHTA and CDR2 FQGNSA come from the germline V gene. Trimming removed 3 bases from V and 2 bases from J, with 11 bases in between. The length of the CDR3 is 14 residues.

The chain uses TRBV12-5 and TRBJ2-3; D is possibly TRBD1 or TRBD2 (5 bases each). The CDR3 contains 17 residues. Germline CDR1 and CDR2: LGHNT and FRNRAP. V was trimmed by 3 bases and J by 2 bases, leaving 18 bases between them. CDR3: CASGFSSTGPATDTQYF. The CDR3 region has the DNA TGTGCTAGTGGTTTCTCGTCCACGGGGCCCGCCACAGATACGCAGTATTTT.

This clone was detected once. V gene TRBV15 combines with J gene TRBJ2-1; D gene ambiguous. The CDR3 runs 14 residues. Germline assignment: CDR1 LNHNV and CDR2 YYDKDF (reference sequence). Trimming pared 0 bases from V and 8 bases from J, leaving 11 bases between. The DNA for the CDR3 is TGTGCCACCAGCAGAGAGAGACGCCTTCATGAGCAGTTCTTC. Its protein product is CATSRERRLHEQFF.

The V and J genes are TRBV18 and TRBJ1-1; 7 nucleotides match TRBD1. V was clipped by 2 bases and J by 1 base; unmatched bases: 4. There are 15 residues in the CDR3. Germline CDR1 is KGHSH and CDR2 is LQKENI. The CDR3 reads CASSPLQGSNTEAFF. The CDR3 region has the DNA TGTGCCAGCTCACCATTACAGGGGTCGAACACTGAAGCTTTCTTT.

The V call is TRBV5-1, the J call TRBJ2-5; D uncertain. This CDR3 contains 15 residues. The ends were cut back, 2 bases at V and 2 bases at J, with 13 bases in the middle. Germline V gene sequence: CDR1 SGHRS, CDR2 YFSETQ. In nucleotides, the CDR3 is TGCGCCAGCAGCTTATCTACAAGTAGGCAAGAGACCCAGTACTTC. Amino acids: CASSLSTSRQETQYF.

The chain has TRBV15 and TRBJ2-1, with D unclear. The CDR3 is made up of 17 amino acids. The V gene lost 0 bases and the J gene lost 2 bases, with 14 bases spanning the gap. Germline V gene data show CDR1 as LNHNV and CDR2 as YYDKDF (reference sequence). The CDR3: CATSRDKIGEAYNEQFF. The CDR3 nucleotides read TGTGCCACCAGCAGAGATAAGATTGGCGAGGCCTACAATGAGCAGTTCTTC.

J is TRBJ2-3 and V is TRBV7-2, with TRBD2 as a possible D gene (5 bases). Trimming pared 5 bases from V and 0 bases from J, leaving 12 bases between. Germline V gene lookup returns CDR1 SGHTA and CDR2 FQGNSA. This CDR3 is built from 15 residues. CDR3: CASSGSRGSTDTQYF. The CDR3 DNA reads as TGTGCCAGCAGCGGGTCGCGCGGGAGCACAGATACGCAGTATTTT.

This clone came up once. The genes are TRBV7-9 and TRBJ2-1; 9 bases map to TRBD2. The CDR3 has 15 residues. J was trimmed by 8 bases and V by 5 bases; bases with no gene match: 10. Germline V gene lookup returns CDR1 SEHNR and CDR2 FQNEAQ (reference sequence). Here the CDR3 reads CASSLSSGSKDEQFF. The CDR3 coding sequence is TGTGCCAGCAGCCTCAGTAGCGGGAGTAAGGATGAGCAGTTCTTC.

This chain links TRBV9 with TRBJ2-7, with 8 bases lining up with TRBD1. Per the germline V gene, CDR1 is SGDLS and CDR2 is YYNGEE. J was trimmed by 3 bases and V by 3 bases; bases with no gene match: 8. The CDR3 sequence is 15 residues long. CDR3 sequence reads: CASSDRDRMIYEQYF. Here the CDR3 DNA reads TGTGCCAGCAGCGACCGGGACAGGATGATCTACGAGCAGTACTTC.

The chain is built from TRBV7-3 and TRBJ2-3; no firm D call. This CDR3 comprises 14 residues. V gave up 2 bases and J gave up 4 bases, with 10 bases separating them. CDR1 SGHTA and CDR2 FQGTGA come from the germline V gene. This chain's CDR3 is CASSLLISSDTQYF. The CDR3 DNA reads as TGTGCCAGCAGCTTACTTATCAGCTCAGATACGCAGTATTTT.

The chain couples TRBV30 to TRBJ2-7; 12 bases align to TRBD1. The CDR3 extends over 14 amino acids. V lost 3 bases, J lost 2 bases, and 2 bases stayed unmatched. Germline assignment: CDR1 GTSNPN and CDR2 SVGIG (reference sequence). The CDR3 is CAWRGTGGPYEQYF. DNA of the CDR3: TGTGCCTGGAGGGGGACAGGGGGCCCCTACGAGCAGTACTTC.

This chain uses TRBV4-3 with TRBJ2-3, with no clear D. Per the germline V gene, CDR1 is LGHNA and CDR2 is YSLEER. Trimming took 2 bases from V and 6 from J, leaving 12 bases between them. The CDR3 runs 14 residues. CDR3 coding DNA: TGCGCCAGCAGCCAAAAACGCTTTAGGGATACGCAGTATTTT. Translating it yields CASSQKRFRDTQYF.

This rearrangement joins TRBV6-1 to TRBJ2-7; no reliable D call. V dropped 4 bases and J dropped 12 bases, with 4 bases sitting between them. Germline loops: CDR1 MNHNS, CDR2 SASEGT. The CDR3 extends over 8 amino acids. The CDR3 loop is CASSASYF. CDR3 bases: TGTGCCAGCAGTGCCTCGTACTTC.

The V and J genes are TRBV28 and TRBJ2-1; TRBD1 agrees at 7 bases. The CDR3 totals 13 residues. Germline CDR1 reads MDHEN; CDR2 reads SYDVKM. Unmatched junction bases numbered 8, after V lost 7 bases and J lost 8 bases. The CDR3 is CASTRQGWDEQFF. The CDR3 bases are TGTGCCAGCACCAGACAGGGTTGGGATGAGCAGTTCTTC. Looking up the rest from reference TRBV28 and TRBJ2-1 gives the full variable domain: DVKVTQSSRYLVKRTGEKVFLECVQDMDHENMFWYRQDPGLGLRLIYFSYDVKMKEKGDIPEGYSVSREKKERFSLILESASTNQTSMYLCASTRQGWDEQFFGPGTRLTVL.

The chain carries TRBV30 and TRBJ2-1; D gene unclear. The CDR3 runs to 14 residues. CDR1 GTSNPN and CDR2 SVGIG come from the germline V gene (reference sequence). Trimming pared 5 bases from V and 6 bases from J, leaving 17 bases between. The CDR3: CAWALGSSGNEQFF. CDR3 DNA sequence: TGTGCCTGGGCCCTTGGAAGCTCGGGCAATGAGCAGTTCTTC.

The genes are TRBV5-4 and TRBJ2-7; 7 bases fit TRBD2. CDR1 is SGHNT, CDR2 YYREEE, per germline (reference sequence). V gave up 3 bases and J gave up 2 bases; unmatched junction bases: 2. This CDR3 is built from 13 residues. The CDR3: CASSYSGTYEQYF. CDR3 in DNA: TGTGCCAGCAGCTACAGCGGGACCTACGAGCAGTACTTC.

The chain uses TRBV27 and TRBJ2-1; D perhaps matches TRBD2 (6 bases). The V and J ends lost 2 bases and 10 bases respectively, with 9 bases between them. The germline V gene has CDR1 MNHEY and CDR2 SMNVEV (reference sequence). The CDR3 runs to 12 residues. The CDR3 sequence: CASSLRGFEQFF. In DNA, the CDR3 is TGTGCCAGCAGTTTACGGGGGTTCGAGCAGTTCTTC.

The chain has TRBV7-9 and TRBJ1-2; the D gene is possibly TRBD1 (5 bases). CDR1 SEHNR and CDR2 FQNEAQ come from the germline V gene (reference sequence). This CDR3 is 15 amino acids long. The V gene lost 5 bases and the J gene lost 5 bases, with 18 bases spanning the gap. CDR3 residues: CASSLTSGRDYGYTF. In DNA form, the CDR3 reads TGTGCCAGCAGCCTTACCTCGGGACGGGATTATGGCTACACCTTC.

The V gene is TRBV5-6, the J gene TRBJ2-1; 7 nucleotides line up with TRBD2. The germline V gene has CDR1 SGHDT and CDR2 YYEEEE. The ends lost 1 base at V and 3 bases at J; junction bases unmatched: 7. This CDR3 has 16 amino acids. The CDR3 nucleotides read TGTGCCAGCAGCTTGTATCGGGACTACGACTACAATGAGCAGTTCTTC. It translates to CASSLYRDYDYNEQFF.

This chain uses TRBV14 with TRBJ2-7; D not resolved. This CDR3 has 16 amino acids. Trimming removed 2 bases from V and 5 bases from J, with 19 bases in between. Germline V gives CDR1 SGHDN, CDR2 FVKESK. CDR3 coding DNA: TGTGCCAGCAGCCAACTAGGGCCGACCCCCGACGACGAGCAGTACTTC. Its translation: CASSQLGPTPDDEQYF.

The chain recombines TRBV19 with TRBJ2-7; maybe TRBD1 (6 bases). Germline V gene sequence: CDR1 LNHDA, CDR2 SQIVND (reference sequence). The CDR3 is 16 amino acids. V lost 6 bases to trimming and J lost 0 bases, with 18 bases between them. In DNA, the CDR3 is TGTGCCAGTAGCACACACCCGACAGGCTTCTCCTACGAGCAGTACTTC. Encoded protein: CASSTHPTGFSYEQYF.

The CDR3 bases are TGTGCCAGCAGTTCGGGTAACGGACACCAGCCCCAGCATTTT. Its translation is CASSSGNGHQPQHF. The rearrangement links TRBV6-5 to TRBJ1-5; tentative D call: TRBD1 (5 bases). The V gene lost 4 bases and the J gene lost 7 bases, with 14 bases spanning the gap. The CDR3 totals 14 residues. Germline V lookup: CDR1 MNHEY, CDR2 SVGAGI.

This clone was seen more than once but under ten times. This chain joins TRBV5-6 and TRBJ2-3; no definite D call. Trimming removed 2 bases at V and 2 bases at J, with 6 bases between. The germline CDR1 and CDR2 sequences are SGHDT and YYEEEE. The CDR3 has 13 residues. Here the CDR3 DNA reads TGTGCCAGCAGCTTTGGCTCCACAGATACGCAGTATTTT. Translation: CASSFGSTDTQYF.

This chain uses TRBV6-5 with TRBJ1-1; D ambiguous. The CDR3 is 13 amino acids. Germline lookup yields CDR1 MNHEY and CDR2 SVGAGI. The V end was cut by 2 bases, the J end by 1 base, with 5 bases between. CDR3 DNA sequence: TGTGCCAGCAGTTACGACGGGAACACTGAAGCTTTCTTT. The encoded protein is CASSYDGNTEAFF.